This T cell receptor (beta chain) was documented in a study of T cell clones after liver transplantation. The CDR3 spans 14 residues. CDR1 is SGHRS, CDR2 YFSETQ, per germline. The V end was cut by 0 bases, the J end by 4 bases, with 9 bases between. TCRdb's table, derived via immunoSEQ multiplex PCR, lists solely in-frame clones and lacks some. The data contain about 100,000 clones, roughly 80% of them singletons. The rearrangement links TRBV5-1 to TRBJ2-3; maybe TRBD2 (6 bases). The material was CD4+ T cells from blood, obtained before liver transplant. This sequence was found in a human donor who received a liver transplant. The CDR3 nucleotides read TGCGCCAGCAGCTTGGCGGGAGACTCAGATACGCAGTATTTT. Translating gives CASSLAGDSDTQYF.